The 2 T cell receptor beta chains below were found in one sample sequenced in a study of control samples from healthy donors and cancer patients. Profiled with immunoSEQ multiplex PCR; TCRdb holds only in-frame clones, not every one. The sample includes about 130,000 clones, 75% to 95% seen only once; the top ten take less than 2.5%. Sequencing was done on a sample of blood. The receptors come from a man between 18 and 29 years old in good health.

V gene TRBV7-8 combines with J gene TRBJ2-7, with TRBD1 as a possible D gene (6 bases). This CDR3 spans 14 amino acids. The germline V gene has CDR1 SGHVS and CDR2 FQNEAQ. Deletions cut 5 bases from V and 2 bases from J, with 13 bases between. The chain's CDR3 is CASSPRQEPYEQYV. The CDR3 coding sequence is TGTGCCAGCAGCCCGAGACAGGAGCCCTACGAGCAGTACGTC.

The CDR3 nucleotides are TGCGCCAGCAGCCGAGAGTACAGGCCGCTCGGCGAGCAGTACTTC. This gives the protein CASSREYRPLGEQYF. This rearrangement joins TRBV4-1 to TRBJ2-7; TRBD1 might be the D (5 bases). This CDR3 spans 15 amino acids. The V and J ends lost 4 bases and 6 bases respectively, with 19 bases between them. From germline, CDR1 is MGHRA and CDR2 YSYEKL.